This T cell receptor beta chain was sequenced in a study of control samples from healthy donors and cancer patients. This table comes from immunoSEQ multiplex PCR, and its TCRdb copy is limited to in-frame clones, with some not included. In the table there are 190,000 or so clones, over 80% of which are singletons. Per germline, CDR1 MNHEY and CDR2 SVGAGI. The length of the CDR3 is 14 residues. Trimming cost V 6 bases and J 4 bases, with 12 bases left between them. Sequences were obtained from blood. The V call is TRBV6-5, the J call TRBJ2-2; possibly TRBD2 for D (6 bases). The sequence was obtained from a man aged 18 to 29 in good health. CDR3 sequence: CASRRDFSTGELFF. CDR3 coding DNA: TGTGCCAGCAGACGGGACTTCTCCACCGGGGAGCTGTTTTTT.